Presented here are 12 T cell receptor beta chains from one specimen sequenced in a study of shared clonotypes between healthy human individuals. The data were produced by immunoSEQ multiplex PCR, yet TCRdb's version contains in-frame clones alone and is incomplete. The sample shows around 2,100,000 clones, roughly 94% of them seen only once. CD45RO-negative cells were positively selected for CCR7, leaving out terminally differentiated effector memory CD45RA+ cells. The sample consisted of naive CD8+ T cells sorted from blood. The receptor set was obtained from a young man in good health.

The V and J genes are TRBV27 and TRBJ2-1, with D tentatively TRBD1 (7 bases). The CDR3 length is 13 residues. The V end was cut by 2 bases, the J end by 7 bases, with 9 bases between. Germline V gene sequence: CDR1 MNHEY, CDR2 SMNVEV (reference sequence). CDR3 sequence (DNA): TGTGCCAGCAGTTTACCAGGGGGGAATGAGCAGTTCTTC. The encoded protein is CASSLPGGNEQFF.

The chain combines TRBV6-1 with TRBJ2-7; the match to TRBD1 covers 8 bases. CDR1 and CDR2 (germline): MNHNS, SASEGT. Trimming at V came to 5 bases and at J to 4 bases, leaving 7 bases not matched to a gene. This CDR3 comprises 14 residues. The CDR3 nucleotides are TGTGCCAGCAGTTCAGGGGGCCTACTGTACGAGCAGTACTTC. It yields the protein CASSSGGLLYEQYF.

The rearrangement uses TRBV30 and TRBJ2-7; 15 nucleotides line up with TRBD2. The trim removed 1 base at V and 4 bases at J, leaving 11 bases unmatched. Germline V lookup: CDR1 GTSNPN, CDR2 SVGIG (reference sequence). The CDR3 sequence is 18 residues long. The CDR3 coding sequence is TGTGCCTGGAGTGGACTCCCTGGGACTAGCGGGAGGACGTACGAGCAGTACTTC. This sequence encodes CAWSGLPGTSGRTYEQYF.

The chain combines TRBV27 with TRBJ2-3, with a tentative D call TRBD1 (6 bases). The CDR3 spans 16 residues. The V end lost 5 bases, the J end lost 1 base, and 16 bases lay between the germline ends. CDR1 MNHEY and CDR2 SMNVEV come from the germline V gene (reference sequence). The CDR3, as DNA: TGTGCCAGCAGTAATACAGGGAGACTGGGCACAGATACGCAGTATTTT. As protein: CASSNTGRLGTDTQYF.

The chain uses TRBV7-9 and TRBJ2-5, with no clear D. V lost 4 bases to trimming and J lost 3 bases, with 12 bases between them. The CDR3 totals 14 residues. The germline V gene encodes CDR1 SEHNR and CDR2 FQNEAQ (reference sequence). Here the CDR3 reads CASSSENSEETQYF. The CDR3 coding sequence is TGTGCCAGCAGCTCCGAAAACTCCGAAGAGACCCAGTACTTC.

The chain carries TRBV4-3 and TRBJ1-1, with no clear D. The germline V gene encodes CDR1 LGHNA and CDR2 YSLEER. Trimming cost V 3 bases and J 0 bases, with 5 bases left between them. The CDR3 contains 13 residues. The CDR3 DNA reads TGCGCCAGCAGCCAGTACATGAACACTGAAGCTTTCTTT. Protein product: CASSQYMNTEAFF.

The genes are TRBV7-8 and TRBJ2-5; D perhaps matches TRBD2 (6 bases). Trimming took 2 bases from V and 3 from J, leaving 19 bases between them. The length of the CDR3 is 17 residues. Germline V gene data show CDR1 as SGHVS and CDR2 as FQNEAQ. The CDR3 sequence: CASSLPSAEGRKETQYF. CDR3 nucleotides: TGTGCCAGCAGCTTACCCTCGGCGGAGGGGCGCAAAGAGACCCAGTACTTC. Together with reference TRBV7-8 and TRBJ2-5, the CDR3 gives the full variable domain: GAGVSQSPRYKVAKRGQDVALRCDPISGHVSLFWYQQALGQGPEFLTYFQNEAQLDKSGLPSDRFFAERPEGSVSTLKIQRTQQEDSAVYLCASSLPSAEGRKETQYFGPGTRLLVL.

This chain joins TRBV4-1 and TRBJ2-1; 7 nucleotides agree with TRBD2. Losses at the gene ends were 4 bases for V and 4 bases for J; bases not matched to a gene: 7. Germline CDR1 and CDR2: MGHRA and YSYEKL. The CDR3 runs 15 residues. This chain's CDR3 is CASSPGLAVYNEQFF. The CDR3 DNA is TGCGCCAGCAGCCCTGGGCTAGCGGTTTACAATGAGCAGTTCTTC.

The V gene is TRBV19, the J gene TRBJ1-3; 10 bases fit TRBD1. Germline-derived CDR1 and CDR2 are LNHDA and SQIVND (reference sequence). Germline trimming cut 9 bases from V and 0 bases from J; bases unmatched to any gene: 5. CDR3 size: 15 residues. CDR3 sequence (DNA): TGTGCCAGCAGTGGGACAGGGGACTCTGGAAACACCATATATTTT. This translates into CASSGTGDSGNTIYF.

The gene calls are TRBV15 and TRBJ1-4; D gene uncertain. Looked up from germline, CDR1 is LNHNV and CDR2 is YYDKDF (reference sequence). Trimming pared 7 bases from V and 8 bases from J, leaving 14 bases between. The CDR3 extends over 13 amino acids. CDR3 sequence reads: CATNNRLSEKLFF. The CDR3, as DNA: TGTGCCACCAACAACAGACTGAGCGAAAAACTGTTTTTT.

The rearrangement links TRBV4-1 to TRBJ2-3; D gene uncertain. The CDR3 totals 15 residues. With 0 bases removed from V and 3 bases from J, the gap between germline ends came to 10 bases. Germline CDR1 is MGHRA and CDR2 is YSYEKL. CDR3 DNA sequence: TGCGCCAGCAGCCAAGATCCTGGGATAACAGATACGCAGTATTTT. Translating gives CASSQDPGITDTQYF.

The rearrangement joins TRBV28 to TRBJ2-1; tentatively, D is TRBD2 (5 bases). Germline V CDR1 and CDR2: MDHEN, SYDVKM. V was pared by 2 bases and J by 7 bases, with 9 bases between. The CDR3 is made up of 13 amino acids. CDR3 sequence (DNA): TGTGCCAGCAGTTTAGGAGGATGGAATGAGCAGTTCTTC. This sequence encodes CASSLGGWNEQFF.